This TCR beta chain was found in a study of vaccination and CD4 T cells after COVID-19. Overall study findings and caveats: When vaccine-specific clones from convalescent patients were examined, 304 of 307 were spike mono-reactive.

As to this clonotype: Its antigen is not identified.

Once obtained from cultured CD4+ T cells, the DNA was sequenced using the Oncomine TCR Beta short-read assay. TCRdb re-analysed the PCR reads in MiXCR, keeping a single row per CDR3 protein. The repertoire includes around 27,000 distinct CDR3 sequences, around 28% of them detected once, and about 7.1% sits in the top ten. The CDR3 sequence is 12 residues long. Germline CDR1 is SNHLY and CDR2 is FYNNEI. Trimming cost V 8 bases and J 4 bases; bases outside gene matches: 5. Indicated time point: late sampling 161 to 241 days after vaccination in a few convalescent patients. Treatment specified: 10-day PBMC culture with coronavirus spike peptide pools or control peptides (ViraFEST assay).

Sequenced here: CD4+ T cells from blood, cultured in vitro, sampled about 7 months after SARS-CoV-2 vaccination. This TCR was sampled from a human donor who had recovered from COVID-19. The V call is TRBV2, the J call TRBJ2-7; 7 nucleotides align to TRBD1. CDR3 coding DNA: TGTGCCAGCGGGGACAGTTCTTACGAGCAGTACTTC. This encodes CASGDSSYEQYF.